These 2 T cell receptor beta chains were all obtained from the same sample, sequenced in a study of blood T cell repertoires in COVID-19. Profiled with immunoSEQ multiplex PCR; TCRdb holds only in-frame clones, not every one. The data contain 250,000 to 300,000 clones, 81% of them singletons. Sequencing input: peripheral blood. These receptor sequences come from a woman between 55 and 75 years old with active or convalescent COVID-19.

The rearrangement joins TRBV7-2 to TRBJ1-2; TRBD1 might be the D (5 bases). This CDR3 has 13 amino acids. Trimming took 6 bases from V and 5 from J, leaving 13 bases between them. Germline V gene lookup returns CDR1 SGHTA and CDR2 FQGNSA. The CDR3 coding sequence is TGTGCCAGCAGGTCGGGGGGGGTTTATGGCTACACCTTC. Translation gives CASRSGGVYGYTF.

The gene calls are TRBV10-1 and TRBJ1-5; weak D call: TRBD1 (5 bases). Per the germline V gene, CDR1 is WNHNN and CDR2 is SYGVQD (reference sequence). CDR3 length: 18 residues. Trimming removed 4 bases at V and 0 bases at J, with 19 bases between. This CDR3 is CASSADRSVVYSNQPQHF. In DNA form, the CDR3 reads TGCGCCAGCAGTGCTGACAGATCTGTAGTTTATAGCAATCAGCCCCAGCATTTT.